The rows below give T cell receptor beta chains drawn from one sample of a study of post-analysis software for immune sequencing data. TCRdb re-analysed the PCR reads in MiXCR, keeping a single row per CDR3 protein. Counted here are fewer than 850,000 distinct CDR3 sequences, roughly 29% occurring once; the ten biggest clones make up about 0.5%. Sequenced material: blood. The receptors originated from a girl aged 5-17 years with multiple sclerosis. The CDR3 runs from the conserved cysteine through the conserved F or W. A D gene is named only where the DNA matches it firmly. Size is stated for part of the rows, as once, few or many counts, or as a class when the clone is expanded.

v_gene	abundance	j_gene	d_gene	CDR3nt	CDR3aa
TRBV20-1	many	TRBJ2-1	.	TGCAGTGCTAGAGATGACATCCATGAGCAGTTCTTC	CSARDDIHEQFF
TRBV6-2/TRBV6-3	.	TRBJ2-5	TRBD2	TGTGCCAGCAGCCGCGGACTAGCGGGACCAAAAGAGACCCAGTACTTC	CASSRGLAGPKETQYF
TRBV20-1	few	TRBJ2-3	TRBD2	TGCAGTGTCATGGGGTTTGCGGCGGGGGGTCGCACAGATACGCAGTATTTT	CSVMGFAAGGRTDTQYF
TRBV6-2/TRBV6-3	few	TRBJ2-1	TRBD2	TGTGCCAGCAGTCTATTAGCGGGAGTCTTTGAGCAGTTCTTC	CASSLLAGVFEQFF
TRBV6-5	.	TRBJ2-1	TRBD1	TGTGCCAGCAGGGACAGGGCCAATGAGCAGTTCTTC	CASRDRANEQFF
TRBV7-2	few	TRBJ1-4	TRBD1	TGTGCCAGCAGCCTTGGCATAGGGGGCGGCGAAAAACTGTTTTTT	CASSLGIGGGEKLFF
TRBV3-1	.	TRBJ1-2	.	TGTGCCAGCAGCCAAGTGGGGCAGGGGCCACCTGGCTACACCTTC	CASSQVGQGPPGYTF
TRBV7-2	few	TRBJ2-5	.	TGTGCCAGCAGCGTTTTGCGCACCCAGTACTTC	CASSVLRTQYF
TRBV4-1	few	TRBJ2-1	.	TGCGCCAGCAGCCAAGGGCCATTGGCAAATGAGCAGTTCTTC	CASSQGPLANEQFF
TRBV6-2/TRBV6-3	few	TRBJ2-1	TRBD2	TGTGCCAGCAGTTACGTTGCTAGCGGAAGCTCCTACAATGAGCAGTTCTTC	CASSYVASGSSYNEQFF
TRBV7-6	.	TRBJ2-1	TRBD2	TGTGCCAGCAGCCCGGAGGCTAGCGGGAGGGTTCAGTTCTTC	CASSPEASGRVQFF
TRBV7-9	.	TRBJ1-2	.	TGTGCCCTCAGCTTATTTCAGGGACCGTACTATGGCTACACCTTC	CALSLFQGPYYGYTF
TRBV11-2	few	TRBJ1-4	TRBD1	TGTGCCAGCAGCTTATTTCGGACAGGGAGTAATGAAAAACTGTTTTTT	CASSLFRTGSNEKLFF
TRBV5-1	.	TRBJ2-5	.	TGCGCCAGCAGCTTCCAGGCCCTTTGGGAAGAGACCCAGTACTTC	CASSFQALWEETQYF
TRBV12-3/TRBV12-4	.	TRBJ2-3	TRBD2	TGTGCCAGCATCAACGGGGGGATTAGCACAGATACGCAGTATTTT	CASINGGISTDTQYF
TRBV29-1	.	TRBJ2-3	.	TGCAGCGTTGGTGTGGGAGATGGCACAGATACGCAGTATTTT	CSVGVGDGTDTQYF
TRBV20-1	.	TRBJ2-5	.	TGCAGTGCCGCGCGGCGACAGACCCAAGAGACCCAGTACTTC	CSAARRQTQETQYF